This TCR beta chain was found in a study of identical twins. This clonotype has more than one count but fewer than ten. No antigen is known for it. From germline, CDR1 is MNHEY and CDR2 SVGAGI. V lost 2 bases, J lost 5 bases, and 5 bases stayed unmatched. The CDR3 length is 16 residues. Regarding the study as a whole: Reduced insertions were recorded for abundant cord blood beta clonotypes, with no such pattern in memory repertoires. Where beta out-of-frame sequences were concerned, excess twin sharing was weaker.

Each cDNA held unique molecular identifiers, and template switching gave it a universal primer site. TCRdb reprocessed the 5' RACE reads with MiXCR, giving one entry per CDR3 protein. The table shows approximately 600,000 distinct CDR3 sequences, with about 7.1% occurring only once. These data also formed part of another study, on yellow fever vaccine responses in identical twins.

The source of this sequence is a woman younger than 35 in good health. The V call is TRBV6-5, the J call TRBJ2-1; 11 nucleotides match TRBD2. Material: PBMCs. CDR3 in DNA: TGTGCCAGCAGTTACCGGAGTAGCGGGAGGGACAATGAGCAGTTCTTC. Translating it yields CASSYRSSGRDNEQFF.